This T cell receptor beta chain was found in a study of type 1 regulatory T cells. Study at large: An in vitro protocol generated T-allo10, a Tr1-enriched, alloantigen-specific CD4 T cell product.

TCRdb re-analysed the reads in MiXCR, keeping a single row per CDR3 protein. This table holds about 68,000 distinct CDR3 sequences, around 60% found once. T-allo10 cells from the graft donor were described as anergic, host-alloantigen-specific, and alloantigen-specific suppressors. The CDR3 spans 13 residues. Germline V gene sequence: CDR1 SGDLS, CDR2 YYNGEE. With V trimmed by 0 bases and J by 6 bases, 0 bases remained unmatched. With respect to this clonotype: As yet, its antigen is unknown.

The V and J genes are TRBV9 and TRBJ2-3; TRBD2 matches at 8 bases. The specimen was cultured T cells, either the whole culture or a sorted T cell fraction (not recorded which). Noted subset: Tr1-enriched cell product generated in vitro against host alloantigens. The source of this sequence is a human donor in good health. The CDR3 bases are TGTGCCAGCAGCGTAGGACTAGCGGATACGCAGTATTTT. Protein: CASSVGLADTQYF.